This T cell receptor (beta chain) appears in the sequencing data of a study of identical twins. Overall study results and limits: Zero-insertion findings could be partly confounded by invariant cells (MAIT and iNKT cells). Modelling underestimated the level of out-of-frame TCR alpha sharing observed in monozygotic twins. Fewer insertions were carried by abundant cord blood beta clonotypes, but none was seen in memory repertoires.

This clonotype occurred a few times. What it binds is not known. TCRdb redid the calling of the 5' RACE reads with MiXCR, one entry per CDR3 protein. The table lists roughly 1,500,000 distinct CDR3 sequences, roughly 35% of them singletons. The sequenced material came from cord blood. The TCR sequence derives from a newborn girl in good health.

The CDR3 loop is CASSLGRDYRVGEQFF. The DNA for the CDR3 is TGTGCCAGCAGCTTGGGCCGGGACTACAGAGTTGGAGAGCAGTTCTTC. V is TRBV5-4 and J is TRBJ2-1; 7 bases are shared with TRBD2. The germline gives CDR1 SGHNT, CDR2 YYREEE (reference sequence). V lost 0 bases, J lost 10 bases, and 13 bases stayed unmatched. CDR3 length: 16 residues.